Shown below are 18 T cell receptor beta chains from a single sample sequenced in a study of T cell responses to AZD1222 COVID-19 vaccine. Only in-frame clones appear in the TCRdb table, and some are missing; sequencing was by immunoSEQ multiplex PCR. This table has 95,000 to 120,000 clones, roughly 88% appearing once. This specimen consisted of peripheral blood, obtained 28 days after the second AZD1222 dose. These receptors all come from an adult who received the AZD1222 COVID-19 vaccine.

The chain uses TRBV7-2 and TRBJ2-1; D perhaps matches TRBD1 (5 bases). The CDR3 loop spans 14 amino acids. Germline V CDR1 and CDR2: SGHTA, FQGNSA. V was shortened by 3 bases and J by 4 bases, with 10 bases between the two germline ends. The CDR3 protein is CASSLNQGYNEQFF. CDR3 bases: TGTGCCAGCAGCTTGAACCAGGGTTACAATGAGCAGTTCTTC.

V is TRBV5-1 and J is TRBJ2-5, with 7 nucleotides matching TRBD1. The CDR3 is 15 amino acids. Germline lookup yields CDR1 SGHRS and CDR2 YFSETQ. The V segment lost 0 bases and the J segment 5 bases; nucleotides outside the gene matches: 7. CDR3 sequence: CASSLERGQGETQYF. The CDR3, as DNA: TGCGCCAGCAGCTTGGAGAGGGGGCAGGGTGAGACCCAGTACTTC. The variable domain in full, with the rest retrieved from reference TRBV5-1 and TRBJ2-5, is KAGVTQTPRYLIKTRGQQVTLSCSPISGHRSVSWYQQTPGQGLQFLFEYFSETQRNKGNFPGRFSGRQFSNSRSEMNVSTLELGDSALYLCASSLERGQGETQYFGPGTRLLVL.

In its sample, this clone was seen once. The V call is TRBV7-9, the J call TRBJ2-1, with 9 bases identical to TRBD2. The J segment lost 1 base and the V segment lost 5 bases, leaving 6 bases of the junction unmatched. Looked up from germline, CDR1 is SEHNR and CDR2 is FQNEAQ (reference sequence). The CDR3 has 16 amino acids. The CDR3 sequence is CASSHSSGGSYNEQFF. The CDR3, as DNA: TGTGCCAGCAGCCACAGTAGCGGGGGATCCTACAATGAGCAGTTCTTC.

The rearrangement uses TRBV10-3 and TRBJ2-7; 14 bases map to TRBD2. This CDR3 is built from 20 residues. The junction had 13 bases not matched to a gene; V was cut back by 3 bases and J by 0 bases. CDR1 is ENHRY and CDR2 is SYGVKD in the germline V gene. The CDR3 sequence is CAISDRPGTSGGLSSYEQYF. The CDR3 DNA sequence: TGTGCCATCAGTGACCGTCCCGGGACTAGCGGGGGCCTGAGCTCCTACGAGCAGTACTTC.

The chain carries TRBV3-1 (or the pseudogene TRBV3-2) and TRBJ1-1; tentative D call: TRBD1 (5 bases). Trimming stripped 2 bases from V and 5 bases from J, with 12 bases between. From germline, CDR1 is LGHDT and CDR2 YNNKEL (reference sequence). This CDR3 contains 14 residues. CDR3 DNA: TGTGCCAGCAGCCAATCCGATCGGGGGACTGAAGCTTTCTTT. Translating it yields CASSQSDRGTEAFF.

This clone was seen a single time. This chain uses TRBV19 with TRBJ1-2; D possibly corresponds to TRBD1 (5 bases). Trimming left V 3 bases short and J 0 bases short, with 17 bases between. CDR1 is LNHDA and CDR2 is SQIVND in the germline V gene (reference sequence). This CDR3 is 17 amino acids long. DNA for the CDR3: TGTGCCAGTAGTATTCGGGGCAGTCTCCTAGCTAACTATGGCTACACCTTC. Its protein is CASSIRGSLLANYGYTF.

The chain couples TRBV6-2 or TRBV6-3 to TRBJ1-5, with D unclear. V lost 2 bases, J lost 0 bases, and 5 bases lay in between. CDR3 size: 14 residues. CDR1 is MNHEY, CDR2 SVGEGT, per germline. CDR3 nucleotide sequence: TGTGCCAGCAGTTACGGGCTTAGCAATCAGCCCCAGCATTTT. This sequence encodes CASSYGLSNQPQHF.

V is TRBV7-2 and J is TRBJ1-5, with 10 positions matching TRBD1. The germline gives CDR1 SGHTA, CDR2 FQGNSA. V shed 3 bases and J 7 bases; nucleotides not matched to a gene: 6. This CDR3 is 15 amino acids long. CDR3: CASSLLGQGGQPQHF. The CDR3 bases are TGTGCCAGCAGCTTGCTTGGACAGGGGGGACAGCCCCAGCATTTT.

The CDR3 spells CASSHGYGYTF. CDR3 bases: TGTGCCAGCAGTCATGGCTATGGCTACACCTTC. This chain joins TRBV3-1 (or the pseudogene TRBV3-2) and TRBJ1-2, with D unclear. The germline gives CDR1 LGHDT, CDR2 YNNKEL (reference sequence). The CDR3 covers 11 residues. Trimming took 6 bases from V and 4 from J, leaving 6 bases between them.

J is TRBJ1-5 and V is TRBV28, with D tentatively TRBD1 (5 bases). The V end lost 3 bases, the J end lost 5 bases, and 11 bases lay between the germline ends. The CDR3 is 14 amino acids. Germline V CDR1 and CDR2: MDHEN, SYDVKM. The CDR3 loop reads CASSLWGIDQPQHF. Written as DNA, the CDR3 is TGTGCCAGCAGTTTGTGGGGGATCGATCAGCCCCAGCATTTT.

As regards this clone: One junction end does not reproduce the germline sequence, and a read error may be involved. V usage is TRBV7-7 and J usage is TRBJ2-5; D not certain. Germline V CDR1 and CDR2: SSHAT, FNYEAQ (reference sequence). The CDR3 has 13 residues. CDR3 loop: CASSPIVGETQYF. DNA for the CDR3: TGTGCTAGCAGCCCGATCGTCGGGGAGACCCAGTACTTC.

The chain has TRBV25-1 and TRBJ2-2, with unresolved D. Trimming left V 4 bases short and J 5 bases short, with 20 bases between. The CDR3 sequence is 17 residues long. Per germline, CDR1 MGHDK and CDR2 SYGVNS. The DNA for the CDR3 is TGTGCCAGCAGTGCCCGACACCTATCTCGACCGACCGGGGAGCTGTTTTTT. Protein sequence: CASSARHLSRPTGELFF.

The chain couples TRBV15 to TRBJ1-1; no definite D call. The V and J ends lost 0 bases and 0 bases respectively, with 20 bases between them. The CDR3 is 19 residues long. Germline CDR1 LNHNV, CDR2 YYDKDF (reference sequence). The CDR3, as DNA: TGTGCCACCAGCAGAGATTTGACGTCCTATACTCGCATGAACACTGAAGCTTTCTTT. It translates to CATSRDLTSYTRMNTEAFF. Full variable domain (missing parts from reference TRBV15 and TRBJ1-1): DAMVIQNPRYQVTQFGKPVTLSCSQTLNHNVMYWYQQKSSQAPKLLFHYYDKDFNNEADTPDNFQSRRPNTSFCFLDIRSPGLGDTAMYLCATSRDLTSYTRMNTEAFFGQGTRLTVV.

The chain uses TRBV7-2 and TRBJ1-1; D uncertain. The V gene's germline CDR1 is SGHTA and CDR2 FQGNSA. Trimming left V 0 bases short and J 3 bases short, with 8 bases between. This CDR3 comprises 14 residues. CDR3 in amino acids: CASSLAGWDTEAFF. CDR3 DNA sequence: TGTGCCAGCAGCTTAGCAGGGTGGGACACTGAAGCTTTCTTT.

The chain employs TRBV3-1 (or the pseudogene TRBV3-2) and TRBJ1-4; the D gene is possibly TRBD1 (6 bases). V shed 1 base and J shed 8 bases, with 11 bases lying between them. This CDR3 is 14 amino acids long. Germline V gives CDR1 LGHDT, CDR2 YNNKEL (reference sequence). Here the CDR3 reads CASSQGQVYEKLFF. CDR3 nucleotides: TGTGCCAGCAGCCAAGGACAGGTGTACGAAAAACTGTTTTTT.

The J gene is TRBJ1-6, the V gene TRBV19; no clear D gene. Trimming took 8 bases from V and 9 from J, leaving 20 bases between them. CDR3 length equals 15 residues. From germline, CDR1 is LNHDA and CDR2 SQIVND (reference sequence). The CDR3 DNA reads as TGTGCCAGTTTTTCCCTGACATTACACGGTTCACCCCTCCACTTT. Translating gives CASFSLTLHGSPLHF.

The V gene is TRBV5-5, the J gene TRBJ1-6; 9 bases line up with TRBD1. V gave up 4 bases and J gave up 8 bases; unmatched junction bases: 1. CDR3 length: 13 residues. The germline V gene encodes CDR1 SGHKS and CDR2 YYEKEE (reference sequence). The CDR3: CASSRDRDSPLHF. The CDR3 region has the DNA TGTGCCAGCAGCCGGGACAGGGATTCACCCCTCCACTTT.

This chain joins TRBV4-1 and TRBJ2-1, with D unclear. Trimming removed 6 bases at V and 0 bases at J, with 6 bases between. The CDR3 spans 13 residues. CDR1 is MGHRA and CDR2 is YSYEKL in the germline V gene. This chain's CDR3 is CASSPDSYNEQFF. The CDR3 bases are TGCGCCAGCAGTCCGGACTCCTACAATGAGCAGTTCTTC.